Shown below are 13 T cell receptor beta chains from a single sample sequenced in a study of coeliac disease. Sequencing used immunoSEQ multiplex PCR; TCRdb keeps in-frame clones, though not all of them. The table records several thousand clones, more than 60% of them present only once. Material for sequencing was lymphocytes from the gut lamina propria. All receptors derive from a woman in her forties or fifties without celiac disease.

By share of the sample, this clone is medium-sized. This chain uses TRBV28 with TRBJ2-7; weak D call: TRBD1 (6 bases). This CDR3 region has 12 residues. Per the germline V gene, CDR1 is MDHEN and CDR2 is SYDVKM. Trimming took 2 bases from V and 7 from J, leaving 9 bases between them. CDR3 loop: CASSLNREEQYF. The DNA of the CDR3 is TGTGCCAGCAGTTTAAACAGGGAGGAGCAGTACTTC. Full variable domain (remainder filled in from reference TRBV28 and TRBJ2-7): DVKVTQSSRYLVKRTGEKVFLECVQDMDHENMFWYRQDPGLGLRLIYFSYDVKMKEKGDIPEGYSVSREKKERFSLILESASTNQTSMYLCASSLNREEQYFGPGTRLTVT.

This rearrangement joins TRBV2 to TRBJ1-4, with TRBD1 as a possible D gene (5 bases). Germline CDR1 reads SNHLY; CDR2 reads FYNNEI. Trimming took off 0 bases at V and 14 bases at J, with 16 bases between the two ends. The CDR3 is 14 residues long. The CDR3 spells CASSEALGARELFF. The CDR3 DNA is TGTGCCAGCAGTGAAGCGCTTGGGGCCCGAGAGCTGTTTTTT.

The chain employs TRBV5-1 and TRBJ1-1; 8 bases match TRBD1. The J segment lost 5 bases and the V segment lost 0 bases, leaving 6 bases of the junction unmatched. The CDR3 is made up of 15 amino acids. CDR1 SGHRS and CDR2 YFSETQ come from the germline V gene. This CDR3 reads CASSLAQGAGTEAFF. In DNA, the CDR3 is TGCGCCAGCAGCTTGGCCCAGGGGGCCGGGACTGAAGCTTTCTTT.

This sequence joins TRBV29-1 and TRBJ1-2; tentatively, D is TRBD1 (6 bases). There are 18 residues in the CDR3. V lost 0 bases, J lost 12 bases, and 32 bases lay in between. Germline-derived CDR1 and CDR2 are SQVTM and ANQGSEA. The CDR3 sequence: CSVEDLCVGDRSLCGNTF. The CDR3 nucleotides read TGCAGCGTTGAAGATCTATGTGTGGGCGACAGGTCCCTTTGTGGGAACACCTTC.

This clone is medium-sized (0.01 to 0.1%). Within the sample, other DNA sequences also encode this same CDR3. The chain has TRBV29-1 and TRBJ2-1; 9 bases match TRBD1. Germline assignment: CDR1 SQVTM and CDR2 ANQGSEA. The CDR3 has 13 amino acids. J lost 5 bases, V lost 3 bases, and 2 bases had no gene match. DNA of the CDR3: TGCAGCGTTGAGAGGGACAGGGACAATGAGCAGTTCTTC. This translates into CSVERDRDNEQFF.

The CDR3 DNA is TGTGCCAGCATTGACAGGGTCGGGGGAAACATTCAGTACTTC. Its protein product is CASIDRVGGNIQYF. V gene TRBV6-5 combines with J gene TRBJ2-4, with D tentatively TRBD1 (7 bases). Germline V gene sequence: CDR1 MNHEY, CDR2 SVGAGI. This CDR3 has 14 residues. The ends were cut back, 7 bases at V and 6 bases at J, with 16 bases in the middle.

V is TRBV5-4 and J is TRBJ2-2, with 10 bases lining up with TRBD1. Germline values: CDR1 SGHNT, CDR2 YYREEE (reference sequence). V shed 0 bases and J 3 bases; nucleotides not matched to a gene: 8. The CDR3 runs 18 residues. The CDR3 region is CASSLARGQGQYTGELFF. The CDR3 DNA follows: TGTGCCAGCAGCTTGGCTAGGGGACAGGGGCAATACACCGGGGAGCTGTTTTTT.

This clone was seen just once. This chain links TRBV5-1 with TRBJ2-3, with 12 nucleotides matching TRBD1. This CDR3 contains 16 residues. Germline-derived CDR1 and CDR2 are SGHRS and YFSETQ. J lost 4 bases, V lost 4 bases, and 7 bases had no gene match. CDR3 in DNA: TGCGCCAGCAGCAGGGGACAGGGGGCGGCCGCAGATACGCAGTATTTT. Translation gives CASSRGQGAAADTQYF.

This clone was counted a single time. The chain couples TRBV7-8 to TRBJ2-7; 8 nucleotides align to TRBD2. CDR1 SGHVS and CDR2 FQNEAQ come from the germline V gene. J gave up 4 bases and V 7 bases, and 15 bases lay outside the gene matches. CDR3 length equals 16 residues. The CDR3 sequence: CASTVGAGGILYEQYF. The CDR3 DNA reads TGTGCCAGCACCGTCGGGGCGGGGGGTATCCTGTACGAGCAGTACTTC.

This clone is deemed hyperexpanded. The chain joins TRBV9 to TRBJ2-3; a weak D match, TRBD2 (6 bases). The germline gives CDR1 SGDLS, CDR2 YYNGEE. Trimming removed 4 bases at V and 0 bases at J, with 15 bases between. The CDR3 contains 16 residues. The CDR3 is CASSSSLRDSTDTQYF. The CDR3 bases are TGTGCCAGCAGCTCTAGTCTGCGGGACAGCACAGATACGCAGTATTTT.

The V and J genes are TRBV11-2 and TRBJ2-7; maybe TRBD1 (5 bases). The V gene's germline CDR1 is SGHAT and CDR2 FQNNGV. The CDR3 extends over 14 amino acids. V lost 6 bases, J lost 0 bases, and 12 bases lay in between. CDR3: CASRQGYSSYEQYF. For the CDR3, the DNA is TGTGCCAGCAGGCAGGGATACTCCTCCTACGAGCAGTACTTC.

By frequency in the sample, this clone is medium-sized. The chain is built from TRBV5-6 and TRBJ2-7; 9 nucleotides match TRBD1. The CDR3 spans 14 residues. Germline lookup yields CDR1 SGHDT and CDR2 YYEEEE. The trim removed 4 bases at V and 4 bases at J, leaving 6 bases unmatched. The CDR3 region is CASSVGQGSYEQYF. In DNA form, the CDR3 reads TGTGCCAGCAGCGTTGGACAGGGGTCATACGAGCAGTACTTC.

The chain carries TRBV10-3 and TRBJ2-7; unclear D gene. Germline V gene lookup returns CDR1 ENHRY and CDR2 SYGVKD. With 3 bases removed from V and 1 base from J, the gap between germline ends came to 4 bases. There are 12 residues in the CDR3. CDR3 sequence (DNA): TGTGCCATCAGTGATTCGTCCTACGAGCAGTACTTC. Its translation is CAISDSSYEQYF.